The 5 T cell receptor beta chains reported below all come from one sample, sequenced in a study of cytomegalovirus exposure and HLA in healthy donors. Clones were sequenced by immunoSEQ multiplex PCR, and TCRdb holds only the in-frame ones, with some missing. The sample includes 150,000 to 200,000 clones, roughly 80% of them seen just once. The source material was PBMCs. The receptors derive from a man younger than 35 in good health and CMV-seropositive.

V is TRBV28 and J is TRBJ2-1; 11 bases are shared with TRBD2. CDR3 length: 15 amino acids. V gave up 6 bases and J gave up 4 bases; unmatched junction bases: 5. Germline V gene lookup returns CDR1 MDHEN and CDR2 SYDVKM. This CDR3 is CASRGSSGRYNEQFF. In DNA, the CDR3 is TGTGCCAGCAGGGGATCTAGCGGGAGGTACAATGAGCAGTTCTTC.

CDR3 amino acids: CASEQDKTNTGELFF. CDR3 bases: TGTGCCAGCGAACAGGACAAGACGAACACCGGGGAGCTGTTTTTT. V gene TRBV7-3 combines with J gene TRBJ2-2, with D perhaps TRBD1 (5 bases). The V end was cut by 8 bases, the J end by 0 bases, with 13 bases between. The CDR3 runs to 15 residues. Germline loops: CDR1 SGHTA, CDR2 FQGTGA.

The chain uses TRBV27 and TRBJ2-7; 10 nucleotides match TRBD2. The CDR3 runs 14 residues. The V segment lost 4 bases and the J segment 4 bases; nucleotides outside the gene matches: 4. The germline V gene encodes CDR1 MNHEY and CDR2 SMNVEV (reference sequence). The CDR3 nucleotides read TGTGCCAGCAGTTCGGGACTAGCGAGGTACGAGCAGTACTTC. It is translated as CASSSGLARYEQYF.

This clone was seen many times. This CDR3 is CASSFLQGSYGYTF. DNA for the CDR3: TGTGCCAGCAGCTTCCTACAGGGAAGCTATGGCTACACCTTC. The chain uses TRBV7-9 and TRBJ1-2; D might be TRBD1 (6 bases). V lost 3 bases and J 4 bases, leaving 12 bases between the germline ends. The length of the CDR3 is 14 residues. Germline CDR1 is SEHNR and CDR2 is FQNEAQ (reference sequence).

This clone is a singleton in its sample. The V gene is TRBV6-5, the J gene TRBJ2-1, with a possible D match to TRBD1 (5 bases). The CDR3 is 14 amino acids. CDR1 and CDR2 from the germline V gene are MNHEY and SVGAGI. V lost 10 bases to trimming and J lost 4 bases, with 17 bases between them. CDR3 DNA: TGTGCCACCTACCGTGGGGCAGGATACAATGAGCAGTTCTTC. This gives the protein CATYRGAGYNEQFF.